This T cell receptor (beta chain) was captured by sequencing in a study of blood T cell repertoires in COVID-19. Trimming took 5 bases from V and 4 from J, leaving 12 bases between them. The CDR3 spans 15 residues. Per germline, CDR1 SGHVS and CDR2 FQNEAQ. TCRdb keeps only in-frame clones here, not all; method: immunoSEQ multiplex PCR. The table lists about 360,000 clones, around 87% of them singletons. The rearrangement links TRBV7-8 to TRBJ1-6; no clear D. The sample comprised PBMCs or T cells enriched from blood (not recorded which). The receptor's source is a middle-aged man in a cohort exposed to, infected with or recovered from COVID-19 (not recorded which). This CDR3 is CASSVRAGYNSPLHF. The CDR3 DNA reads TGTGCCAGCAGCGTCCGGGCGGGATATAATTCACCCCTCCACTTT.